This is a list of T cell receptor beta chains from one sample in a study of CD8 T cells in Susac syndrome. TCRdb itself ran the immunoSEQ multiplex PCR reads through MiXCR, one entry per CDR3 protein. Of roughly 140,000 distinct CDR3 sequences listed, approximately 95% are singletons. Input material: CD4+ T cells from PBMCs. The receptors stem from a human donor with Susac syndrome. The CDR3 runs from the conserved cysteine through the conserved F or W. The D gene is left open where the match is weak.

J gene: TRBJ2-3; V gene: TRBV4-3; D gene: NA; CDR3 protein: CASSQDGSTAQYF
J gene: TRBJ2-3; V gene: TRBV11-2; D gene: NA; CDR3 protein: CASSLGAGNTDTQYF
J gene: TRBJ2-2; V gene: TRBV29-1; D gene: NA; CDR3 protein: CSGRFAGYTGELFF
J gene: TRBJ2-1; V gene: TRBV6-2/TRBV6-3; D gene: TRBD2; CDR3 protein: CASIWGGAYNEQFF
J gene: TRBJ1-2; V gene: TRBV15; D gene: NA; CDR3 protein: CATSSETYGYTF
J gene: TRBJ2-3; V gene: TRBV20-1; D gene: TRBD1; CDR3 protein: CSASGTESTDTQYF
J gene: TRBJ2-5; V gene: TRBV20-1; D gene: NA; CDR3 protein: CGWTVQETQYF
J gene: TRBJ2-5; V gene: TRBV19; D gene: TRBD1; CDR3 protein: CARRTGDLQETQYF
J gene: TRBJ1-1; V gene: TRBV3-1; D gene: NA; CDR3 protein: CASSQVYGAGTEAFF
J gene: TRBJ1-2; V gene: TRBV29-1; D gene: NA; CDR3 protein: CSVEWALGGTYGYTF
J gene: TRBJ2-2; V gene: TRBV10-3; D gene: TRBD1; CDR3 protein: CASSGTAKDTGELFF
J gene: TRBJ2-2; V gene: TRBV15; D gene: TRBD1; CDR3 protein: CATSRDRGTGSTGELFF